Given below is one TCR beta chain in context. The antigen is undetermined. This record comes from a study of T cells after yellow fever vaccination. Study-wide background: It was SMART-Seq v4 Ultra Low Input that prepared the fractions with low cell numbers. Study-level points and caveats: Although the secondary response was weaker, it peaked faster, at day 5 versus 15. Once the booster was given, most primary-vaccination clones reappeared, at roughly 96% for CD4 and over 75% for CD8.

TCR cDNA was made by 5'RACE template switching, adding a universal primer site and UMIs. TCRdb reprocessed the 5' RACE reads with MiXCR, giving one entry per CDR3 protein. The table includes about 300,000 distinct CDR3 sequences, around 7% detected once. The sequence was collected from a man aged 18-30 years who received the YFV17D yellow fever vaccine. The source material was PBMCs, sampled around 45 days after the first yellow fever vaccination.

CDR3 nucleotide sequence: TGCAGTGCTCACAGGGCAGGGAACACCGGGGAGCTGTTTTTT. It codes for CSAHRAGNTGELFF. The rearrangement joins TRBV20-1 to TRBJ2-2; D is possibly TRBD1 (6 bases). The V and J ends lost 5 bases and 1 base respectively, with 11 bases between them. This CDR3 is 14 amino acids long. The germline V gene has CDR1 DFQATT and CDR2 SNEGSKA (reference sequence).